Reported below is one TCR beta chain. The antigen is not known. CDR1 MNHEY and CDR2 SVGAGI come from the germline V gene. V gave up 6 bases and J gave up 3 bases, with 10 bases separating them. CDR3 length: 13 residues. Using immunoSEQ multiplex PCR, the repertoire was profiled, and TCRdb retains in-frame clones only, with some absent. The sample includes 300,000 to 450,000 clones, approximately 90% of them seen just once. These data belong to a study of Ad26.COV2.S vaccination and SARS-CoV-2 variants. General observations from the study: Post-vaccination spike-specific CD8+ and CD4+ T cell responses reportedly had substantial breadth.

The chain uses TRBV6-5 and TRBJ2-3, with D tentatively TRBD1 (5 bases). The sequencing here drew on peripheral blood, taken after recovery from COVID-19. This sequence originates from a human donor who had recovered from COVID-19. The CDR3 DNA is TGTGCCAGCAGCAGGGATGGAACAGATACGCAGTATTTT. Protein sequence: CASSRDGTDTQYF.